The 20 T cell receptor beta chains below were found in one sample sequenced in a study of CD8+ T cells in alopecia areata. Treatment indicated: oral pan-JAK inhibitor, 5-10 mg twice daily. TCR sequencing used cDNA made by reverse transcription of extracted RNA. Sequenced by immunoSEQ multiplex PCR; TCRdb stores in-frame clones only, minus some. This table holds hundreds of thousands of clones, around 64% found once. Sequencing used CD4+ T cells sorted from blood, obtained at approximately week 52, from a patient treated with tofacitinib. Receptor source: a human donor with alopecia areata.

The chain joins TRBV14 to TRBJ1-2; 10 positions match TRBD1. Germline values: CDR1 SGHDN, CDR2 FVKESK. The trim removed 5 bases at V and 8 bases at J, leaving 5 bases unmatched. The CDR3 loop spans 13 amino acids. The CDR3 region is CASSAGQGYGYTF. CDR3 sequence (DNA): TGTGCCAGCAGCGCGGGACAGGGGTACGGCTACACCTTC.

This rearrangement joins TRBV2 to TRBJ1-2; D perhaps matches TRBD1 (5 bases). The CDR3 is made up of 11 amino acids. Germline-derived CDR1 and CDR2 are SNHLY and FYNNEI. Trimming removed 7 bases from V and 8 bases from J, with 11 bases in between. CDR3: CASKITGGYTF. DNA for the CDR3: TGTGCCAGCAAGATTACAGGAGGCTACACCTTC. Filled out from reference TRBV2 and TRBJ1-2, the complete variable domain reads EPEVTQTPSHQVTQMGQEVILRCVPISNHLYFYWYRQILGQKVEFLVSFYNNEISEKSEIFDDQFSVERPDGSNFTLKIRSTKLEDSAMYFCASKITGGYTFGSGTRLTVV.

In the case of this clone: Other DNA sequences of this sample code for an identical CDR3. The V and J genes are TRBV29-1 and TRBJ2-2; D is possibly TRBD2 (5 bases). Between the trimmed V and J ends, which lost 4 bases and 1 base, there was a span of 7 bases. CDR1 and CDR2 (germline): SQVTM, ANQGSEA. This CDR3 has 13 residues. The CDR3, as DNA: TGCAGCGTTGTCGGGAAGAACACCGGGGAGCTGTTTTTT. Translation: CSVVGKNTGELFF.

CDR3 region: CASSLSQGGHEQYF. The DNA for the CDR3 is TGTGCCAGCAGCTTATCACAGGGTGGACACGAGCAGTACTTC. The chain links TRBV7-9 to TRBJ2-7, with a possible D match to TRBD1 (6 bases). From germline, CDR1 is SEHNR and CDR2 FQNEAQ (reference sequence). The V and J ends lost 2 bases and 5 bases respectively, with 13 bases between them. CDR3 length: 14 residues.

The chain recombines TRBV9 with TRBJ2-1; TRBD1 agrees at 8 bases. The trim removed 0 bases at V and 6 bases at J, leaving 8 bases unmatched. Germline assignment: CDR1 SGDLS and CDR2 YYNGEE. This CDR3 has 16 amino acids. In nucleotides, the CDR3 is TGTGCCAGCAGCGTAGCACCGGGACAGGAGTTCAATGAGCAGTTCTTC. Residues: CASSVAPGQEFNEQFF.

The J gene is TRBJ2-7, the V gene TRBV7-8; TRBD1 is a possible D gene (5 bases). CDR3 length: 15 amino acids. The V end lost 5 bases, the J end lost 3 bases, and 17 bases lay between the germline ends. Per the germline V gene, CDR1 is SGHVS and CDR2 is FQNEAQ. CDR3 sequence (DNA): TGTGCCAGCAGCCTATGGGAAGGGGCGGTCTACGAGCAGTACTTC. Its translation is CASSLWEGAVYEQYF.

This clone was detected only a few times. The genes are TRBV2 and TRBJ1-6; D gene ambiguous. Germline lookup yields CDR1 SNHLY and CDR2 FYNNEI. Trimming left V 4 bases short and J 0 bases short, with 7 bases between. The CDR3 totals 15 residues. For the CDR3, the DNA is TGTGCCAGCAGTGGGGGAAGCTCCTATAATTCACCCCTCCACTTT. Protein product: CASSGGSSYNSPLHF.

This clone showed up just once. The chain combines TRBV14 with TRBJ2-3; 9 nucleotides agree with TRBD1. V trimming: 1 base; J trimming: 5 bases; junction bases outside the gene matches: 7. The CDR3 is made up of 16 amino acids. Germline CDR1 reads SGHDN; CDR2 reads FVKESK. The CDR3 spells CASSQGGTGIRDTQYF. CDR3 in DNA: TGTGCCAGCAGCCAAGGAGGGACAGGGATTCGAGATACGCAGTATTTT.

The chain combines TRBV13 with TRBJ1-4; the match to TRBD1 covers 7 bases. The length of the CDR3 is 15 residues. The germline gives CDR1 PRHDT, CDR2 FYEKMQ (reference sequence). V trimming: 3 bases; J trimming: 7 bases; junction bases outside the gene matches: 8. CDR3 protein: CASSFSTGRVEKLFF. The CDR3 nucleotides read TGTGCCAGCAGCTTTTCGACAGGGCGGGTTGAAAAACTGTTTTTT.

This clone was seen just once. The CDR3 coding sequence is TGCGCCAGCAGCTTGGAGGGGCTACGGTCACCCCTCCACTTT. Its translation is CASSLEGLRSPLHF. The chain recombines TRBV5-1 with TRBJ1-6, with TRBD1 as a possible D gene (5 bases). Germline CDR1 and CDR2: SGHRS and YFSETQ. The CDR3 runs to 14 residues. The V end was cut by 0 bases, the J end by 10 bases, with 11 bases between.

This clone was detected a few times. The rearrangement joins TRBV2 to TRBJ1-6, with D hard to call. The length of the CDR3 is 15 residues. Trimming stripped 1 base from V and 9 bases from J, with 13 bases between. Germline values: CDR1 SNHLY, CDR2 FYNNEI. CDR3 DNA sequence: TGTGCCAGCAGTGAAGACGGGGTCCGGAGTTCACCCCTCCACTTT. It translates to CASSEDGVRSSPLHF. The whole variable domain, remainder taken from reference TRBV2 and TRBJ1-6, is EPEVTQTPSHQVTQMGQEVILRCVPISNHLYFYWYRQILGQKVEFLVSFYNNEISEKSEIFDDQFSVERPDGSNFTLKIRSTKLEDSAMYFCASSEDGVRSSPLHFGNGTRLTVT.

This chain links TRBV4-3 with TRBJ1-5; perhaps TRBD1 as D (5 bases). Germline CDR1 and CDR2: LGHNA and YSLEER. The V end was cut by 8 bases, the J end by 7 bases, with 18 bases between. The CDR3 extends over 14 amino acids. CDR3 coding DNA: TGCGCCAGCGCGCCCGGGACCGGAGGCCAGCCCCAGCATTTT. It specifies CASAPGTGGQPQHF.

The chain joins TRBV30 to TRBJ2-7; TRBD1 agrees at 8 bases. The length of the CDR3 is 16 residues. Germline CDR1 GTSNPN, CDR2 SVGIG (reference sequence). Losses at the gene ends were 8 bases for V and 2 bases for J; bases not matched to a gene: 17. CDR3 amino acids: CARRTGTGKDPYEQYF. DNA of the CDR3: TGTGCCAGAAGAACCGGGACAGGAAAGGACCCCTACGAGCAGTACTTC.

The chain joins TRBV9 to TRBJ1-6, with D hard to call. The CDR3 spans 13 residues. Per the germline V gene, CDR1 is SGDLS and CDR2 is YYNGEE. The V end lost 0 bases, the J end lost 5 bases, and 3 bases lay between the germline ends. CDR3 DNA sequence: TGTGCCAGCAGCGTAGGAAATAATTCACCCCTCCACTTT. It encodes CASSVGNNSPLHF.

This clone came up once. The rearrangement uses TRBV9 and TRBJ1-4, with D perhaps matching TRBD1 (5 bases). The CDR3 runs 17 residues. Per the germline V gene, CDR1 is SGDLS and CDR2 is YYNGEE. Trimming removed 3 bases at V and 8 bases at J, with 23 bases between. This CDR3 reads CASSAPGVGGGGEKLFF. CDR3 DNA: TGTGCCAGCAGCGCTCCCGGGGTCGGCGGGGGTGGAGAAAAACTGTTTTTT. Together with reference TRBV9 and TRBJ1-4, the CDR3 gives the full variable domain: DSGVTQTPKHLITATGQRVTLRCSPRSGDLSVYWYQQSLDQGLQFLIQYYNGEERAKGNILERFSAQQFPDLHSELNLSSLELGDSALYFCASSAPGVGGGGEKLFFGSGTQLSVL.

The genes are TRBV29-1 and TRBJ1-1; D might be TRBD1 (6 bases). Between the trimmed V and J ends, which lost 8 bases and 1 base, there was a span of 11 bases. The CDR3 sequence is 12 residues long. Germline V lookup: CDR1 SQVTM, CDR2 ANQGSEA. The CDR3 bases are TGCAGCCTTCGGACAGAGAACACTGAAGCTTTCTTT. Translating gives CSLRTENTEAFF.

The J gene is TRBJ1-1, the V gene TRBV30; D is uncertain. Germline CDR1 is GTSNPN and CDR2 is SVGIG (reference sequence). The CDR3 length is 13 residues. V was cut by 5 bases and J by 1 base, with 11 bases left in between. CDR3 DNA sequence: TGTGCCTGGTGGCGGGTAGAGAACACTGAAGCTTTCTTT. Residues: CAWWRVENTEAFF.

This clone was counted between two and nine times. The chain is built from TRBV29-1 and TRBJ2-5; 9 nucleotides agree with TRBD1. The CDR3 loop spans 16 amino acids. The junction had 14 bases not matched to a gene; V was cut back by 5 bases and J by 4 bases. Germline CDR1 and CDR2: SQVTM and ANQGSEA. CDR3 sequence: CSVRTDWWTGAETQYF. The CDR3 DNA sequence: TGCAGCGTTCGAACAGACTGGTGGACAGGGGCAGAGACCCAGTACTTC.

The chain recombines TRBV30 with TRBJ1-1, with D uncertain. This CDR3 comprises 12 residues. Germline V gene lookup returns CDR1 GTSNPN and CDR2 SVGIG (reference sequence). The ends were cut back, 0 bases at V and 0 bases at J, with 2 bases in the middle. The CDR3 DNA follows: TGTGCCTGGAGTGTAATGAACACTGAAGCTTTCTTT. As protein: CAWSVMNTEAFF.

The chain links TRBV10-3 to TRBJ2-7; TRBD2 is a possible D gene (7 bases). The V end lost 6 bases, the J end lost 2 bases, and 14 bases lay between the germline ends. The CDR3 has 14 amino acids. Per germline, CDR1 ENHRY and CDR2 SYGVKD. The chain's CDR3 is CAIRGGTSAYEQYF. The CDR3 DNA sequence: TGTGCCATCAGGGGGGGGACATCCGCCTACGAGCAGTACTTC.